The entry below describes one TCR beta chain. There are 15 residues in the CDR3. The germline gives CDR1 LGHNA, CDR2 YSLEER. Unmatched junction bases numbered 11, after V lost 5 bases and J lost 8 bases. Using immunoSEQ multiplex PCR, the repertoire was profiled, and TCRdb retains in-frame clones only, with some absent. Of more than 2,000,000 clones detected, roughly 92% appear once; the ten largest clones hold under 0.15%. The source of the sample is a study of shared clonotypes between healthy human individuals. The J gene is TRBJ1-3, the V gene TRBV4-3; TRBD1 matches at 8 bases. The sequence derives from a young man in good health. Sequencing used naive CD4+ T cells sorted from blood. The subset is: CD45RA+ positively selected. The DNA of the CDR3 is TGCGCCAGCAGCATAATTACAGGGGGGTTGGACACCATATATTTT. It codes for CASSIITGGLDTIYF.